These 7 T cell receptor beta chains share one sample of origin, sequenced in a study of shared clonotypes between healthy human individuals. Data came from immunoSEQ multiplex PCR; TCRdb stores just in-frame clones and leaves some out. This sample has under 2,500,000 clones, with more than 90% found just once. Input material: naive CD4+ T cells sorted from blood. Subset specified: CD45RA+ positively selected. The receptors here all came from a man aged 18 to 29 in good health.

The rearrangement links TRBV7-9 to TRBJ2-5, with unresolved D. This CDR3 has 11 residues. From germline, CDR1 is SEHNR and CDR2 FQNEAQ (reference sequence). The V gene lost 8 bases and the J gene lost 5 bases, with 9 bases spanning the gap. The CDR3 sequence: CASPAVETQYF. CDR3 in DNA: TGTGCCAGCCCGGCGGTGGAGACCCAGTACTTC.

The rearrangement uses TRBV30 and TRBJ1-1; 8 bases fit TRBD1. V was pared by 5 bases and J by 5 bases, with 7 bases of the junction left unmatched. Germline CDR1 reads GTSNPN; CDR2 reads SVGIG (reference sequence). The CDR3 is 13 residues long. CDR3 sequence (DNA): TGTGCCTGGGGGCTTACAGGGGGAACTGAAGCTTTCTTT. Its translation: CAWGLTGGTEAFF.

The CDR3 DNA reads as TGTGCCAGCAGCTTACGTCAGGGGTCTGGGGCCAACGTCCTGACTTTC. It translates to CASSLRQGSGANVLTF. V gene TRBV11-2 combines with J gene TRBJ2-6, with D possibly matching TRBD1 (6 bases). The germline V and J ends were trimmed by 2 bases and 1 base, with 9 bases remaining between them. CDR1 is SGHAT and CDR2 is FQNNGV in the germline V gene. This CDR3 has 16 residues. Supplemented by reference TRBV11-2 and TRBJ2-6, the full variable domain reads EAGVAQSPRYKIIEKRQSVAFWCNPISGHATLYWYQQILGQGPKLLIQFQNNGVVDDSQLPKDRFSAERLKGVDSTLKIQPAKLEDSAVYLCASSLRQGSGANVLTFGAGSRLTVL.

J is TRBJ1-1 and V is TRBV19, with TRBD1 matching over 7 bases. The V and J ends lost 2 bases and 7 bases, in that order; junction bases with no gene match: 4. CDR3 length: 13 residues. Germline CDR1 reads LNHDA; CDR2 reads SQIVND (reference sequence). In DNA form, the CDR3 reads TGTGCCAGTAGTATAATAAGGGACAGTGAAGCTTTCTTT. Translating it yields CASSIIRDSEAFF.

The CDR3 loop reads CASSKDSYTEAFF. The DNA of the CDR3 is TGTGCCAGCAGTAAGGACTCATATACTGAAGCTTTCTTT. The rearrangement joins TRBV7-6 to TRBJ1-1, with D unresolved. Germline CDR1 is SGHVS and CDR2 is FNYEAQ. The germline V and J ends were trimmed by 6 bases and 5 bases, with 13 bases remaining between them. This CDR3 contains 13 residues.

The gene calls are TRBV30 and TRBJ2-5, with 7 bases fitting TRBD2. Germline CDR1 is GTSNPN and CDR2 is SVGIG (reference sequence). With 3 bases clipped from V and 10 bases from J, the junction kept 14 bases outside the gene matches. The CDR3 runs 14 residues. This CDR3 reads CAWSPWTPGGNQYF. CDR3 coding DNA: TGTGCCTGGAGCCCTTGGACGCCGGGGGGTAACCAGTACTTC.

In DNA form, the CDR3 reads TGTGCCAGCTATAGAACCGGCAGCGGAAACACCATATATTTT. Translation: CASYRTGSGNTIYF. The chain joins TRBV7-9 to TRBJ1-3; D ambiguous. Trimming removed 8 bases at V and 4 bases at J, with 15 bases between. Germline V gene data show CDR1 as SEHNR and CDR2 as FQNEAQ (reference sequence). The CDR3 covers 14 residues.